This T cell receptor (beta chain) was profiled in a study of beta chain features in type 1 diabetes. Study-level results: Sampled from patients, naive, central memory and Treg TCRB repertoires appeared more similar than those sampled from healthy donors.

Turning to this clone: Its antigen is unidentified.

The CDR3 runs 13 residues. V dropped 4 bases and J dropped 6 bases, with 11 bases sitting between them. Germline lookup yields CDR1 MNHEY and CDR2 SMNVEV (reference sequence). Sorting produced populations that all topped 98% purity. The isolated RNA, all of it, was reverse transcribed, so expressed TCRB transcripts were what got sequenced. The assay was immunoSEQ multiplex PCR, and TCRdb's table has in-frame clones only and misses some. The sample records about 410,000 clones, around 14% being singletons. J is TRBJ2-3 and V is TRBV27, with no clear D. This sequence was found in a young man in good health. The source material was naive CD4+ T cells from blood. The CDR3 loop reads CASSYLEGDTQYF. As DNA, the CDR3 is TGTGCCAGCAGTTACTTGGAAGGGGATACGCAGTATTTT.